This T cell receptor beta chain was identified during a study of lymphopenia after photon versus proton radiotherapy. The table lists this clone with a count of one. Its target is not known. Assay used: immunoSEQ multiplex PCR; TCRdb lists only in-frame clones, some missing. Among around 25,000 clones listed, approximately 80% were seen once. Study-level results: Under photons, naive T cells and diversity fell while effector/memory populations rose. In patients who died, overall survival fell as post-nadir TCR diversity dropped more.

Trimming left V 2 bases short and J 3 bases short, with 19 bases between. Germline assignment: CDR1 LNHDA and CDR2 SQIVND (reference sequence). The CDR3 is 17 amino acids. The sample in question was peripheral blood, obtained from a patient treated with photon-based radiotherapy. This receptor was identified in a man in his forties with gastric cancer. The V call is TRBV19, the J call TRBJ1-1, with D unclear. The CDR3 loop reads CASSILGRQGYHTEAFF. Written as DNA, the CDR3 is TGTGCCAGTAGTATATTGGGCCGGCAAGGCTACCACACTGAAGCTTTCTTT.